This entry is about one TCR beta chain. Germline CDR1 reads LGHNA; CDR2 reads YNFKEQ. Trimming removed 1 base at V and 6 bases at J, with 6 bases between. The CDR3 has 12 residues. This record belongs to a study of technical replicates of blood from four donors. Method: immunoSEQ multiplex PCR; TCRdb's copy keeps in-frame clones and lacks some. The sample shows 70,000 or so clones, 88% of them seen only once. The chain joins TRBV4-2 to TRBJ1-1; TRBD1 might be the D (6 bases). The clonotype originates from a human donor in good health. Some clones in this sample may be carry-over from other donors' samples. Material for sequencing was PBMCs. This CDR3 reads CASSQGGPEAFF. The CDR3 coding sequence is TGTGCCAGCAGCCAAGGGGGGCCTGAAGCTTTCTTT.